This TCR beta chain was identified in a study of cytomegalovirus exposure and HLA in healthy donors listed by TCRdb under 2017. The study in broad terms: In an earlier analysis of about 560 of the donors, around 300 Gb of sequence data and approximately 100 million unique TCR beta sequences from about 179 million T cells were reported. All discovery cohort repertoires had been generated using a single sequencing platform. To predict cytomegalovirus infection status, the study combined high-throughput TCR immunosequencing, statistical association of individual TCRs with disease status, and machine learning. Of the approximately 400 genotyped donors, roughly 85% fell in the genetic ancestry cluster associated with self-reported Caucasian donors. Four to six DR-DQ haplotypes were handled as single units for association and clustering, since linkage in the cohort was strong. An early release that covered roughly 600 HLA-typed donors contained approximately 290 gigabases of sequencing data and tens of millions of unique TCR sequences. A separate validation cohort of over a hundred different subjects was used in addition to the approximately 610-subject first cohort. The study was designed to test whether signatures of past pathogen exposure could be identified by cataloging public T cell receptors. Genome-wide SNP genotypes for about 65% of the roughly 670 donors were used in a later genetic analysis, which treated that subset as a discovery cohort. Across some 400 genotyped donors of the cohort, an average of roughly 230,000 unique TCR beta nucleotide sequences per donor were sequenced, and 15% to 20% of those sequences were non-productive. Using immunosequencing, the study profiled T cell repertoires from 666 subjects and related those repertoires to cytomegalovirus serostatus. Alongside the repertoire data, information on donor age, sex, ethnicity and CMV serostatus was compiled. A later analysis re-examined previously published TCR beta repertoires from around 670 donors and added high-resolution HLA genotyping to investigate patterns of TCR occurrence. Rather than using new phenotypic data, the later analysis identified candidate immune exposures from TCR beta sequences and from how often those sequences occurred across donors. To decide whether each TCR beta V gene segment behaved as functional or pseudogenic, an earlier analysis of some 600 of the donors relied on high-throughput TCR beta sequencing. The number of donors typed differed by locus, with roughly 620-630 for A, B, C, DRB1 and DQB1, 522 for DQA1, over 600 for DPA1, and approximately 470 for DPB1. Class I and class II HLA loci were covered by the typing at four-digit resolution.

The cohort was made up of 500 to 850 healthy bone marrow donors. All cohort members were sampled while nominally healthy, although unrecorded immune exposures were likely present. The donor tested CMV seronegative, placing the donor among the 350 or so seronegative members of the cohort. A peripheral blood sample was collected from each donor, and TCR beta sequencing was performed on peripheral blood mononuclear cells. The Qiagen DNeasy Blood Extraction Kit was used to extract genomic DNA from the blood cell samples. Here is what the overall study found, with its caveats: A later analysis found that HLA-associated TCR beta chains were more clonally expanded and had lower generation probabilities than equally common non-associated chains. A few of the identified cytomegalovirus-associated TCR beta chains were confirmed in vitro to be specific for cytomegalovirus antigens. It was suggested by the authors that the approach could potentially be generalized to other disease states and immunological phenotypes. Most CMV-associated TCR beta chains appeared to be HLA-restricted in a later analysis, and the HLA associations seemed to be driven largely by CMV exposure. Broadly in line with IMGT annotations, most TCR beta V segments showed up in productive rearrangements about 87% or about 30% of the time in an earlier analysis of 450 to 600 of the donors. Linkage disequilibrium might explain the correlated functional status among segregating V segments, but an unknown experimental factor could not be ruled out. A later genetic analysis associated a missense DCLRE1C variant with V-gene and J-gene trimming of TCR beta chains, and an independent cohort replicated the association. The earlier analysis of 587 of the donors excluded 15 to 20 rarely observed V segments, including chromosome 9 orphons, because counts were too low. A later analysis reported that several top co-occurrence clusters appeared linked to parvovirus B19, influenza, CMV and Epstein-Barr virus. Because some donors lacked HLA typing at each locus, the association tests relied only on the typed subset. A further reported finding was that TCR beta sequences accurately predicted the HLA-A and HLA-B alleles for most subjects in the first cohort. For the cohort, immune exposure information was limited to CMV serostatus. Compared with the approximately 710-donor mean, donors in an Asian-associated ancestry cluster had fewer N-insertions in productive TCRs, according to a later genetic analysis. Cytomegalovirus status was reported to be diagnosed by the classifier with high specificity and sensitivity in both the original and validation cohorts. The presence/absence analyses assumed that sequencing depth was roughly uniform across donors, and that assumption may not be true. When HLA alleles, especially DR and DQ, strongly co-occurred, TCR associations were difficult to assign to individual alleles. Some IMGT-functional V segments, including TRBV6-2 and TRBV6-3, could not be told apart with the 87-base-pair reads, so those segments were excluded. Specific HLA alleles were associated with roughly 17,000 TCR beta sequences at a false discovery rate of 0.05 in a later analysis. In a later analysis, TCR association rates were found to vary across HLA loci, with the most associated TCRs seen for DRB1 alleles and the fewest for HLA-C alleles. A total of 150 to 200 TCR beta chains were listed by the study as associated with cytomegalovirus. A group of highly shared sequence variants was considered likely to be a technical artifact of the sequencing pipeline. Across donors, most TCR sequences were observed very rarely, whereas some public TCRs were present in many individuals. This cohort had only TCR beta chains sequenced, and the lack of alpha or paired-chain data limited which features could be detected.

Libraries came from the immunoSEQ multiplex PCR assay. The multiplex PCR relied on a mix of 60 forward primers for TCR Vbeta segments and 13 reverse primers for TCR Jbeta segments. The CDR3 region of rearranged TCR beta genes was amplified from genomic DNA by a multiplex PCR assay. The amplified TCR beta libraries were sequenced on the Illumina HiSeq System as 87-base-pair reads. Turning to the authors' computational methods: A later analysis counted tens of millions of unique TCR beta chains across the approximately 700 repertoires, and some 11 million of these chains were shared by at least two donors. Raw reads were error-corrected and collapsed into unique sequences by a nearest-neighbor algorithm in which closely related sequences were merged to remove PCR and sequencing errors. CDR3 sequences were aligned to IMGT reference sequences to assign V, D and J gene segments. For a sequence to be retained, a match of at least six nucleotides was required to both a V gene segment and a J gene segment. Rearrangements were called productive when the CDR3 lacked stop codons and stayed in frame with V and J; all others were non-productive. CDR3 was defined according to IMGT convention as the region running from the second conserved V-encoded cysteine to the conserved J-encoded phenylalanine. The earlier analysis of roughly 590 of the donors excluded sequences that lacked an unambiguous match to a single V gene segment. An earlier analysis of under 750 of the donors called V segments functional above 56.7% productive rearrangements and segregating when the between-donor standard deviation exceeded 5%. A statistical classification framework was built for diagnosing cytomegalovirus status from the catalog of TCR beta chain sequences. In a later analysis, TCR nucleotide sequences were compared against IMGT/GENE-DB human TR gene sequences so that V and J genes could be assigned. The TCRdist pipeline was used in a later analysis to assign CDR3 sequences and most-parsimonious VDJ recombination scenarios. In a later analysis, every TCR beta chain was defined by the combination of its CDR3 amino acid sequence and its V-gene family, and reads without a unique V-gene family were dropped. As a way to deal with suspected cross-contamination and a sequencing artifact, a later analysis dropped approximately 590 nucleotide sequences that were highly shared and had low generation probability. In a later analysis, a clonal expansion index for each public chain was calculated from normalized within-repertoire ranks of inferred template counts. In a later analysis, generation probabilities were computed using a VDJ recombination model fitted to out-of-frame rearrangements, and the results were checked against IGoR. In a later analysis, hypergeometric tests were used to score TCR-TCR, TCR-HLA and TCR-CMV co-occurrence, with a repertoire-size bias correction applied to TCR pairs. To estimate false discovery rates, a later analysis permuted the HLA or CMV assignments 20 times. In a later analysis, co-occurring TCRs were grouped using DBSCAN, with TCRdist sequence similarity added in when clustering inside HLA-allele-positive subsets. Repertoires with fewer than 30,000 or more than 120,000 public chains, plus five repertoires with anomalous nucleotide sharing, were excluded from co-occurrence clustering. TCRdb mirrors the immuneACCESS table, restricted to in-frame sequences. Some clones are absent from its copies; in checked studies, under half trace to an unresolved V gene, and the reason for the others is unknown. Clone size and V and J calls were adopted from that table, with D and trimming inferred from the DNA. This sample comprises a few hundred thousand clones, under 80% of them detected only once. The ten biggest clones cover 1.8% of the sample.

Worth noting for this clone: Its antigen is still unknown. No much larger clonotype is one base removed from it; base qualities were not supplied.

CDR1 SGDLS and CDR2 YYNGEE were looked up in the germline V gene. V gives up 3 bases and J gives up 2 bases, and the segment between their germline ends measures 13 bases. The CDR3 spans 15 residues, from the cysteine through the phenylalanine. Just CDR3 DNA is preserved here, 45 bases in frame from base 1. Sequences were obtained from PBMCs. The sequence is built from TRBV9 and TRBJ2-3, and perhaps TRBD2 as D gene, on 6 matching bases. This TCR derives from a woman between 25 and 40 years old in good health and CMV-seronegative. The CDR3 region has the sequence CASSAEGLYTDTQYF. The nucleotide sequence reads TGTGCCAGCAGCGCGGAGGGCCTCTACACAGATACGCAGTATTTT.